This TCR beta chain was obtained from a study of PD-L1 blockade in urothelial cancer. Study overall: Patients began atezolizumab, 1,200 mg intravenously every 3 weeks, at some point between 2012 and 2014. At 6 weeks and at 3 weeks (second dose) after treatment start, blood was analyzed. The study's findings and limits: Tumor-associated TCR clones expanded more in blood at 3 weeks in patients with durable benefit.

The ends were cut back, 1 base at V and 2 bases at J, with 8 bases in the middle. This CDR3 has 15 amino acids. The germline gives CDR1 SGHTA, CDR2 FQGNSA. Sequencing used immunoSEQ multiplex PCR; TCRdb keeps in-frame clones, though not all of them. The table has some 30,000 clones, around 90% seen once; the top ten hold 1.5% to 2%. The sample holds one count of this clone. Its antigen remains unknown. The sequence came from a man aged 45-60 years with urothelial cancer. This sequence joins TRBV7-2 and TRBJ1-4; D not resolved. The source was PBMCs, collected around atezolizumab (anti-PD-L1) treatment. CDR3: CASSLDPTTNEKLFF. The CDR3 nucleotides are TGTGCCAGCAGCTTAGATCCCACTACTAATGAAAAACTGTTTTTT.